These 2 T cell receptor beta chains share one sample of origin, sequenced in a study of OX40 agonist ivuxolimab in advanced cancers. The library was made by the immunoSEQ multiplex PCR assay. The table was pulled from immuneACCESS by TCRdb, which kept in-frame rearrangements only. Such tables lose some clones; where checked, under half of the loss comes from unresolved V genes, and the rest has no known cause. The sample records 80,000 or so clones, approximately 85% of which are singletons. The ten largest clonotypes hold roughly 2.2% of the sample. Specimen: CD4+ or CD8+ T cells sorted from blood, collected in a trial of the OX40 agonist ivuxolimab. Source of these receptors: an adult with an advanced solid tumor such as melanoma, head and neck, liver or kidney cancer.

For the CDR3, the DNA is TGTGCCAGCAGTTACACCAACAATCAGCCCCAGCATTTT. Its protein product is CASSYTNNQPQHF. V usage is TRBV6-5 and J usage is TRBJ1-5; unclear D gene. The CDR3 is 13 residues long. The germline gives CDR1 MNHEY, CDR2 SVGAGI. V was trimmed by 2 bases and J by 3 bases, leaving 5 bases between them.

V is TRBV7-2 and J is TRBJ1-2; D is unclear. V lost 2 bases and J lost 0, with 10 bases in between. This CDR3 is 15 amino acids long. The germline gives CDR1 SGHTA, CDR2 FQGNSA. CDR3 loop: CASSLFERPNYGYTF. Written as DNA, the CDR3 is TGTGCCAGCAGCTTATTTGAGCGACCTAACTATGGCTACACCTTC.